This T cell receptor (beta chain) emerged from a study of CD8+ T cells in alopecia areata. At the level of the study: Patients received oral tofacitinib, 5 to 10 mg twice daily, for moderate-to-severe alopecia areata.

The V end was cut by 0 bases, the J end by 9 bases, with 10 bases between. CDR1 and CDR2 from the germline V gene are SGHDT and YYEEEE. The CDR3 has 13 residues. RNA was isolated and reverse transcribed to cDNA, the sequencing template. TCRdb's table, derived via immunoSEQ multiplex PCR, lists solely in-frame clones and lacks some. The sample contains roughly 130,000 clones, roughly 58% of which appear only once. This material consisted of CD4+ T cells sorted from blood, taken at week 0. The V gene is TRBV5-6, the J gene TRBJ2-1, with D uncertain. The sequence derives from a human donor with alopecia areata. The CDR3 region has the DNA TGTGCCAGCAGCTTGGACACCCTCGGTGAGCAGTTCTTC. Protein sequence: CASSLDTLGEQFF.